The 26 T cell receptor beta chains given below trace back to one sample, sequenced in a study of blood T cell repertoires in COVID-19. Assay: immunoSEQ multiplex PCR; the TCRdb copy retains only in-frame clones and omits some. The sample lists approximately 190,000 clones; approximately 84% were seen once. The sequenced sample consisted of PBMCs or T cells enriched from blood (not recorded which). Every receptor here comes from a man aged 35 to 55 who had recovered from COVID-19.

This sequence joins TRBV29-1 and TRBJ2-3; perhaps TRBD2 as D (6 bases). Germline V gene lookup returns CDR1 SQVTM and CDR2 ANQGSEA. Trimming removed 8 bases from V and 3 bases from J, with 18 bases in between. The CDR3 sequence is 14 residues long. As DNA, the CDR3 is TGCAGCCCGCGGCGTCTAGCGTTGACAGATACGCAGTATTTT. It specifies CSPRRLALTDTQYF.

The rearrangement uses TRBV4-1 and TRBJ1-2, with no clear D. The CDR3 has 16 residues. V lost 3 bases to trimming and J lost 1 base, with 15 bases between them. Germline V gene data show CDR1 as MGHRA and CDR2 as YSYEKL. This chain's CDR3 is CASSQIGGSGNYGYTF. CDR3 DNA: TGCGCCAGCAGCCAGATCGGCGGGAGCGGTAACTATGGCTACACCTTC.

The rearrangement links TRBV15 to TRBJ2-6; D is possibly TRBD2 (7 bases). The CDR3 sequence is 17 residues long. CDR1 and CDR2 from the germline V gene are LNHNV and YYDKDF (reference sequence). Trimming removed 3 bases from V and 3 bases from J, with 15 bases in between. The CDR3 DNA follows: TGTGCCACCAGCAGCGAAGGGGGGGCGCGTGGGGCCAACGTCCTGACTTTC. Translation: CATSSEGGARGANVLTF.

This clone was counted a single time. The genes are TRBV7-8 and TRBJ2-2; 9 bases align to TRBD1. V trimming: 5 bases; J trimming: 5 bases; junction bases outside the gene matches: 12. The germline CDR1 and CDR2 sequences are SGHVS and FQNEAQ. This CDR3 region has 17 residues. The CDR3 DNA is TGTGCCAGCAGCGGACGACAGGGGGGATTAAGGACCGGGGAGCTGTTTTTT. Protein product: CASSGRQGGLRTGELFF.

The V and J genes are TRBV6-5 and TRBJ1-1; the D is unclear. The germline V and J ends were trimmed by 7 bases and 0 bases, with 6 bases remaining between them. The CDR3 is 12 amino acids. Germline loops: CDR1 MNHEY, CDR2 SVGAGI. The CDR3 loop is CASMELNTEAFF. The CDR3, as DNA: TGTGCCAGCATGGAGTTGAACACTGAAGCTTTCTTT.

The chain carries TRBV5-5 and TRBJ2-1, with TRBD2 matching 11 bases. In germline, CDR1 is SGHKS, CDR2 YYEKEE (reference sequence). V lost 0 bases, J lost 14 bases, and 10 bases stayed unmatched. The CDR3 sequence is 15 residues long. The CDR3 reads CASSLGGSGGAGKFF. The CDR3 DNA reads TGTGCCAGCAGCTTGGGAGGTAGCGGGGGGGCCGGGAAGTTCTTC. Full variable domain (remainder filled in from reference TRBV5-5 and TRBJ2-1): DAGVTQSPTHLIKTRGQQVTLRCSPISGHKSVSWYQQVLGQGPQFIFQYYEKEERGRGNFPDRFSARQFPNYSSELNVNALLLGDSALYLCASSLGGSGGAGKFFGPGTRLTVL.

The chain recombines TRBV29-1 with TRBJ1-4; D might be TRBD1 (6 bases). The CDR3 contains 13 residues. V lost 6 bases, J lost 7 bases, and 15 bases lay in between. The germline gives CDR1 SQVTM, CDR2 ANQGSEA. The CDR3 DNA reads TGCAGCGTCGGTAAGGACAGAAGTGAAAAACTGTTTTTT. This translates into CSVGKDRSEKLFF.

The J gene is TRBJ1-1, the V gene TRBV2, with TRBD1 as a possible D gene (5 bases). The CDR3 loop spans 13 amino acids. Germline V gene lookup returns CDR1 SNHLY and CDR2 FYNNEI. Trimming took 6 bases from V and 5 from J, leaving 13 bases between them. The CDR3 loop reads CASRDRRGTEAFF. The DNA of the CDR3 is TGTGCCAGCAGAGATCGTCGGGGGACTGAAGCTTTCTTT.

This chain links TRBV9 with TRBJ1-6; the match to TRBD1 covers 9 bases. The CDR3 has 16 residues. The junction had 13 bases not matched to a gene; V was cut back by 4 bases and J by 11 bases. Germline CDR1 reads SGDLS; CDR2 reads YYNGEE. CDR3 coding DNA: TGTGCCAGCAGCCCGGGACAGGGAATGGTTCAGCCACCCCTCCACTTT. It translates to CASSPGQGMVQPPLHF.

This sequence joins TRBV3-1 (or the pseudogene TRBV3-2) and TRBJ2-3, with 13 bases matching TRBD2. The junction had 5 bases not matched to a gene; V was cut back by 3 bases and J by 5 bases. Germline CDR1 and CDR2: LGHDT and YNNKEL (reference sequence). The CDR3 has 16 amino acids. CDR3 loop: CASSQGLAGYKDTQYF. Here the CDR3 DNA reads TGTGCCAGCAGCCAGGGACTAGCGGGGTATAAAGATACGCAGTATTTT.

CDR3 nucleotides: TGTGCCAGCAGTGAGGTGTTAAGGGTACAGGGAAACTATGGCTACACCTTC. Encoded protein: CASSEVLRVQGNYGYTF. V and J are TRBV6-1 and TRBJ1-2; tentatively, D is TRBD1 (6 bases). The V end was cut by 3 bases, the J end by 2 bases, with 19 bases between. The V gene's germline CDR1 is MNHNS and CDR2 SASEGT. CDR3 length equals 17 residues.

The chain has TRBV11-2 and TRBJ1-2; 7 nucleotides line up with TRBD1. V lost 0 bases and J lost 4; bases outside the gene matches: 8. CDR3 length: 16 residues. The germline CDR1 and CDR2 sequences are SGHAT and FQNNGV. The DNA for the CDR3 is TGTGCCAGCAGCTTAGACGGAGCAGGGGGTATCTATGGCTACACCTTC. It translates to CASSLDGAGGIYGYTF.

The chain joins TRBV7-3 to TRBJ2-5, with D possibly being TRBD2 (7 bases). CDR1 SGHTA and CDR2 FQGTGA come from the germline V gene. Trimming removed 2 bases from V and 4 bases from J, with 11 bases in between. The CDR3 has 14 amino acids. This chain's CDR3 is CASSLSGGRETQYF. The CDR3 DNA reads as TGTGCCAGCAGCTTATCCGGGGGGCGAGAGACCCAGTACTTC.

This chain connects TRBV2 to TRBJ2-3; D is possibly TRBD1 (5 bases). V was shortened by 4 bases and J by 6 bases, with 11 bases between the two germline ends. The germline V gene has CDR1 SNHLY and CDR2 FYNNEI. The CDR3 loop spans 13 amino acids. The CDR3 protein is CASSGRGGDTQYF. In DNA form, the CDR3 reads TGTGCCAGCAGTGGAAGGGGTGGGGATACGCAGTATTTT.

V and J are TRBV5-4 and TRBJ1-1; D is ambiguous. The germline gives CDR1 SGHNT, CDR2 YYREEE (reference sequence). This CDR3 has 15 amino acids. The V end lost 0 bases, the J end lost 1 base, and 10 bases lay between the germline ends. This CDR3 is CASSLGGFENTEAFF. In DNA, the CDR3 is TGTGCCAGCAGCTTGGGCGGATTTGAGAACACTGAAGCTTTCTTT.

For this clone: A read error is possible here, since a much larger clone lies one base away. V is TRBV6-2 or TRBV6-3 and J is TRBJ2-1; TRBD1 matches 7 bases. CDR3 size: 14 residues. The germline V gene has CDR1 MNHEY and CDR2 SVGEGT. With V trimmed by 6 bases and J by 2 bases, 4 bases remained unmatched. This chain's CDR3 is CASSPGTAYNEQFF. The CDR3 coding sequence is TGTGCCAGCAGCCCCGGGACAGCCTACAATGAGCAGTTCTTC.

The chain employs TRBV24-1 and TRBJ1-5; no clear D. The CDR3 runs 14 residues. Germline-derived CDR1 and CDR2 are KGHDR and SFDVKD. As DNA, the CDR3 is TGTGCTACACAGTCGGACGGGGGCAATCAGCCCCAGCATTTT. Translating it yields CATQSDGGNQPQHF.

The chain links TRBV19 to TRBJ1-5, with TRBD1 identical over 8 bases. Germline V gene sequence: CDR1 LNHDA, CDR2 SQIVND (reference sequence). V lost 5 bases to trimming and J lost 9 bases; unmatched junction nucleotides: 9. CDR3 length: 14 amino acids. The DNA for the CDR3 is TGTGCCAGTAGTCCCACAGGGGGGATAGGGCCCCAGCATTTT. Protein product: CASSPTGGIGPQHF. Full variable domain (missing parts from reference TRBV19 and TRBJ1-5): DGGITQSPKYLFRKEGQNVTLSCEQNLNHDAMYWYRQDPGQGLRLIYYSQIVNDFQKGDIAEGYSVSREKKESFPLTVTSAQKNPTAFYLCASSPTGGIGPQHFGDGTRLSIL.

The chain joins TRBV11-2 to TRBJ2-7; D perhaps matches TRBD1 (6 bases). CDR1 and CDR2 from the germline V gene are SGHAT and FQNNGV. Trimming stripped 0 bases from V and 4 bases from J, with 13 bases between. This CDR3 spans 15 amino acids. The chain's CDR3 is CASSLERGQSYEQYF. The CDR3 bases are TGTGCCAGCAGCTTAGAGAGAGGACAGTCGTACGAGCAGTACTTC.

The chain couples TRBV2 to TRBJ2-4; 10 nucleotides align to TRBD1. Germline CDR1 reads SNHLY; CDR2 reads FYNNEI. The CDR3 contains 14 residues. J lost 9 bases, V lost 6 bases, and 8 bases had no gene match. The DNA for the CDR3 is TGTGCCAGCAGCCGGGGACAGGGGTACAGCATTCAGTACTTC. Translating gives CASSRGQGYSIQYF.

This chain links TRBV5-1 with TRBJ1-2; D remains ambiguous. V lost 4 bases and J 4 bases, leaving 11 bases between the germline ends. Germline assignment: CDR1 SGHRS and CDR2 YFSETQ. This CDR3 is 13 amino acids long. The CDR3 bases are TGCGCCAGCAGCGGTGACGGGTTCTATGGCTACACCTTC. Its translation: CASSGDGFYGYTF.

V gene TRBV10-3 combines with J gene TRBJ2-2; D possibly corresponds to TRBD1 (7 bases). Germline CDR1 is ENHRY and CDR2 is SYGVKD. The CDR3 sequence is 14 residues long. Between the trimmed V and J ends, which lost 4 bases and 4 bases, there was a span of 10 bases. CDR3 sequence (DNA): TGTGCCATCAGTGGACAGGGAGGCACCGGGGAGCTGTTTTTT. This sequence encodes CAISGQGGTGELFF.

The V gene is TRBV28, the J gene TRBJ1-2; D remains unclear. Trimming took 2 bases from V and 8 from J, leaving 9 bases between them. Per the germline V gene, CDR1 is MDHEN and CDR2 is SYDVKM. The CDR3 totals 12 residues. The CDR3 region has the DNA TGTGCCAGCAGTTTAGTGGCGGAAGGCTACACCTTC. It specifies CASSLVAEGYTF.

The chain joins TRBV7-2 to TRBJ2-5, with D possibly matching TRBD2 (5 bases). CDR1 is SGHTA and CDR2 is FQGNSA in the germline V gene. The CDR3 sequence is 14 residues long. The ends were cut back, 8 bases at V and 5 bases at J, with 18 bases in the middle. This chain's CDR3 is CASFLRVGRETQYF. CDR3 in DNA: TGTGCCAGCTTTCTGAGGGTCGGTAGGGAGACCCAGTACTTC.

This clone appeared a few times. The chain uses TRBV2 and TRBJ2-7; no clear D. The CDR3 runs to 15 residues. Germline CDR1 reads SNHLY; CDR2 reads FYNNEI. V gave up 4 bases and J gave up 0 bases, with 13 bases separating them. This chain's CDR3 is CASSAADIGSYEQYF. The CDR3 nucleotides are TGTGCCAGCAGTGCGGCAGACATCGGCTCCTACGAGCAGTACTTC.

This sequence joins TRBV3-1 (or the pseudogene TRBV3-2) and TRBJ1-1, with D unresolved. V lost 4 bases and J lost 0, with 9 bases in between. This CDR3 region has 14 residues. CDR1 LGHDT and CDR2 YNNKEL come from the germline V gene (reference sequence). The CDR3 nucleotides are TGTGCCAGCAGCCCCGCGGGGTTGAACACTGAAGCTTTCTTT. Protein sequence: CASSPAGLNTEAFF.